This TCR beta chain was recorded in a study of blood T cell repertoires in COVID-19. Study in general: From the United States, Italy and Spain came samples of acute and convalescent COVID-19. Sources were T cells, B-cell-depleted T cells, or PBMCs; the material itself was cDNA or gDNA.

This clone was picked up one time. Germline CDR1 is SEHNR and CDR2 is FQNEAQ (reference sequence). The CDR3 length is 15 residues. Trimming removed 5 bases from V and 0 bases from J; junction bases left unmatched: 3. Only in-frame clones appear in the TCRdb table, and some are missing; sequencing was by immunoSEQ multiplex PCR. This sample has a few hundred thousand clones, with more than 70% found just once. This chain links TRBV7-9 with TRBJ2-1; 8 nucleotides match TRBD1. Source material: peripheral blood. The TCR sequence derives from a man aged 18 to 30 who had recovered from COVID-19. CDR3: CASSRGQGSYNEQFF. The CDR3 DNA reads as TGTGCCAGCAGCAGAGGACAGGGCTCCTACAATGAGCAGTTCTTC.